This T cell receptor (beta chain) was sequenced in a study of T cells in tumors after PD-1 blockade. Whole-study context: Some patients also took daily vismodegib 150 mg during anti-PD-1 treatment.

Produced via immunoSEQ multiplex PCR; TCRdb's table is partial and in-frame only. This table holds 60,000 or so clones, roughly 78% found once. Genomic DNA template from tumor biopsies or peripheral blood, roughly 600 ng to 6,500 ng input. Germline CDR1 MDHEN, CDR2 SYDVKM. This CDR3 is built from 12 residues. This clone qualifies as medium-sized. At one end the junction does not follow the germline gene, possibly because of a read error. The chain is built from TRBV28 and TRBJ2-7; a weak D match, TRBD2 (5 bases). This receptor was taken from a human donor with basal cell carcinoma. Sequenced here: PBMCs, sampled before anti-PD-1 treatment. CDR3 sequence (DNA): TGTGCCAGCAGCCCCAGTGAAGCGGAGCGGTACTTC. Residues: CASSPSEAERYF.